This T cell receptor (beta chain) is from a study of OX40 agonist ivuxolimab in advanced cancers. Whole-study results and caveats: No antigen was identified for the clonally expanded peripheral T cells. CD8+ T cells showed, on average, more clonal expansion than CD4+ cells.

A word on this clone: The target antigen is unknown.

The protocol was immunoSEQ multiplex PCR, while the TCRdb copy is restricted to in-frame clones and leaves out a portion. The table records around 94,000 clones, under 95% of them present only once. Sequences were derived from CD4+ or CD8+ T cells sorted from blood, sampled in a trial of the OX40 agonist ivuxolimab. This clonotype was sampled from an adult with an advanced solid tumor such as melanoma, head and neck, liver or kidney cancer.

In DNA, the CDR3 is TGTGCCAGCAGTGAATGGGGGACAGGTCGCTACGAGCAGTACTTC. It translates to CASSEWGTGRYEQYF. The V call is TRBV25-1, the J call TRBJ2-7; TRBD1 agrees at 8 bases. Germline V gene lookup returns CDR1 MGHDK and CDR2 SYGVNS. The CDR3 runs 15 residues. With V trimmed by 1 base and J by 3 bases, 5 bases remained unmatched.